The 10 T cell receptor beta chains presented below share a single source sample, sequenced in a study of T-cell memory formation after mild COVID-19. TCRdb itself ran the 5' RACE reads through MiXCR, one entry per CDR3 protein. The sample has hundreds of thousands of distinct CDR3 sequences, less than 25% seen once; the top ten hold approximately 8.4%. Material for sequencing was PBMCs or a T cell subset sorted from them (not recorded which). These receptors all come from an adult woman who had mild COVID-19 (a few samples of this study predate the infection). Cell type and time point are not known.

This sequence joins TRBV15 and TRBJ2-1; D remains ambiguous. Germline CDR1 is LNHNV and CDR2 is YYDKDF (reference sequence). Trimming shortened V by 0 bases and J by 10 bases, and 10 bases separated the two germline ends. This CDR3 comprises 13 residues. CDR3 coding DNA: TGTGCCACCAGCAGAGATCGGGCCGGGGAGCAGTTCTTC. Translated: CATSRDRAGEQFF.

This clonotype has a handful of counts. This chain uses TRBV29-1 with TRBJ2-2, with TRBD2 identical over 9 bases. Germline trimming cut 6 bases from V and 1 base from J; bases unmatched to any gene: 6. The CDR3 totals 15 residues. Per germline, CDR1 SQVTM and CDR2 ANQGSEA. Here the CDR3 reads CSVLSGRLNTGELFF. The CDR3 nucleotides read TGCAGCGTCCTTAGCGGGAGATTGAACACCGGGGAGCTGTTTTTT.

This clonotype was detected only a few times. The chain is built from TRBV6-2 or TRBV6-3 and TRBJ2-7; 11 nucleotides agree with TRBD1. The CDR3 spans 15 residues. The V gene end was trimmed by 6 bases and the J gene end by 2 bases; junction bases not matched to a gene: 6. Germline V gene lookup returns CDR1 MNHEY and CDR2 SVGEGT. DNA for the CDR3: TGTGCCAGCAGCGATCCGGGACAGGGGGCCTACGAGCAGTACTTC. This translates into CASSDPGQGAYEQYF.

The gene calls are TRBV7-9 and TRBJ2-3; 7 bases agree with TRBD1. V gave up 4 bases and J gave up 3 bases; unmatched junction bases: 4. The CDR3 consists of 14 residues. The germline gives CDR1 SEHNR, CDR2 FQNEAQ (reference sequence). CDR3 in DNA: TGTGCCAGCAGCTGGGGACAGTTGACAGATACGCAGTATTTT. It specifies CASSWGQLTDTQYF.

The chain employs TRBV29-1 and TRBJ1-1; no clear D gene. The germline V gene encodes CDR1 SQVTM and CDR2 ANQGSEA. V gave up 4 bases and J gave up 1 base, with 10 bases separating them. The CDR3 has 13 amino acids. For the CDR3, the DNA is TGCAGCGTTGGAAAAACTTCGAACACTGAAGCTTTCTTT. It translates to CSVGKTSNTEAFF.

The chain combines TRBV7-8 with TRBJ2-5; D is ambiguous. The length of the CDR3 is 13 residues. Germline CDR1 SGHVS, CDR2 FQNEAQ. Trimming removed 5 bases at V and 5 bases at J, with 12 bases between. CDR3 nucleotides: TGTGCCAGCAGCCGAGACGAGAGGGAGACCCAGTACTTC. Its protein is CASSRDERETQYF.

This clonotype was picked up a small number of times. The chain couples TRBV4-2 to TRBJ1-1; a possible D gene is TRBD1 (5 bases). The CDR3 is made up of 17 amino acids. V lost 8 bases, J lost 3 bases, and 25 bases lay in between. Germline V CDR1 and CDR2: LGHNA, YNFKEQ. This chain's CDR3 is CASSMRFGGSNDTEAFF. The DNA for the CDR3 is TGTGCCAGCTCAATGCGTTTCGGGGGTTCTAATGACACTGAAGCTTTCTTT.

This clonotype was seen a handful of times. CDR3 loop: CSVLPGGSSYNEQFF. In DNA form, the CDR3 reads TGCAGTGTCTTGCCAGGCGGGAGCTCCTACAATGAGCAGTTCTTC. This chain joins TRBV20-1 and TRBJ2-1; 7 bases match TRBD2. The CDR3 is 15 amino acids. Germline CDR1 DFQATT, CDR2 SNEGSKA (reference sequence). J lost 0 bases, V lost 7 bases, and 9 bases had no gene match.

This clonotype has a handful of counts. The chain recombines TRBV12-3 or TRBV12-4 with TRBJ2-5, with D unresolved. The CDR3 runs 12 residues. V lost 6 bases, J lost 9 bases, and 14 bases lay in between. The DNA of the CDR3 is TGTGCCAGCAGGGACGGAGCGAAGGCCCAGTACTTC. Amino acid sequence: CASRDGAKAQYF.

This clonotype has only a few counts. This sequence joins TRBV4-1 and TRBJ2-7; D might be TRBD2 (5 bases). Germline V gene sequence: CDR1 MGHRA, CDR2 YSYEKL. Between the trimmed V and J ends, which lost 4 bases and 9 bases, there was a span of 22 bases. The CDR3 contains 15 residues. CDR3 sequence: CASSPSVPNPSGQYF. In DNA form, the CDR3 reads TGCGCCAGCAGCCCTTCAGTTCCCAACCCCAGCGGGCAGTACTTC.